This T cell receptor (beta chain) was observed in a study of tumor and adjacent non-tumor tissue in lung cancer. Three rounds of nested PCR, following a modified ARM-PCR protocol, produced the TCRbeta library. TCRdb re-derived calls from the multiplex PCR reads in MiXCR, one entry per CDR3 protein. The table records some 100,000 distinct CDR3 sequences, approximately 65% of them present only once. The length of the CDR3 is 15 residues. Germline V gene sequence: CDR1 MNHEY, CDR2 SVGEGT. Comments on this clonotype: This may stem from a read error, because a much larger clone lies one nucleotide away.

No cell sorting was done before RNA was extracted from the tissue. Distant lung tissue was collected more than 3 cm away from the tumor edge. Sequences were obtained from distant non-tumor lung tissue. This chain links TRBV6-2 or TRBV6-3 with TRBJ2-4; D is perhaps TRBD1 (6 bases). The clonotype was recovered from a man aged 25 to 45 with non-small cell lung cancer. The CDR3 region has the DNA TGTGCCAGCAGTAATACACCGGGACACAAAAACGTTCAGTACTTC. This codes for CASSNTPGHKNVQYF.